Presented here are 18 T cell receptor beta chains from one specimen sequenced in a study of cytomegalovirus exposure and HLA in healthy donors (dated by TCRdb to about 2017). Library preparation employed the immunoSEQ multiplex PCR assay. TCRdb carries this immuneACCESS record with in-frame sequences only. Its versions omit some clonotypes, under half of them owing to an unresolved V gene in the studies checked, with the rest unexplained. This sample comprises about 73,000 clones, around 94% of them detected only once. The top ten constitute about 3.5% of the sample. Sequenced sample: PBMCs. The receptors shown here come from a woman aged 18-29 years in good health and CMV-seropositive.

In this sample, this clone turned up once. Other DNA sequences in this sample translate to the same CDR3. The rearrangement joins TRBV6-1 to TRBJ1-1; D ambiguous. CDR1 MNHNS and CDR2 SASEGT come from the germline V gene. V was clipped by 3 bases and J by 5 bases, with 7 bases between them. This CDR3 is 12 amino acids long. The CDR3 region has the DNA TGTGCCAGCAGTGACGGTTTGACTGAAGCTTTCTTT. It translates to CASSDGLTEAFF.

The chain couples TRBV7-6 to TRBJ2-2; maybe TRBD1 (6 bases). Trimming stripped 0 bases from V and 3 bases from J, with 8 bases between. The CDR3 totals 15 residues. Germline lookup yields CDR1 SGHVS and CDR2 FNYEAQ. In DNA, the CDR3 is TGTGCCAGCAGCTTAGCTACAGGGCACACCGGGGAGCTGTTTTTT. Translating gives CASSLATGHTGELFF.

The chain links TRBV11-2 to TRBJ1-1, with 10 positions matching TRBD1. The CDR3 contains 14 residues. The junction had 6 bases not matched to a gene; V was cut back by 5 bases and J by 6 bases. Germline CDR1 SGHAT, CDR2 FQNNGV. The CDR3, as DNA: TGTGCCAGCAGCATCCGACAGGGGGCCCCTGAAGCTTTCTTT. This gives the protein CASSIRQGAPEAFF.

Concerning this clone: This likely comes from a read error, as the CDR3 has no conserved phenylalanine or tryptophan at its end. Because the CDR3's place on the DNA is in doubt, the DNA is left out and the CDR3 is given as listed by TCRdb. V is TRBV5-5 and J is TRBJ2-7; the table assigns TRBD1, which was not confirmed against the DNA. The CDR3 length is 14 residues, termini included. Germline V lookup: CDR1 SGHKS, CDR2 YYEKEE (reference sequence). The CDR3 sequence is CASSLALDRPLQDL.

The V and J genes are TRBV6-1 and TRBJ2-1, with TRBD1 matching 9 bases. Unmatched junction bases numbered 12, after V lost 8 bases and J lost 7 bases. The CDR3 covers 15 residues. Germline CDR1 MNHNS, CDR2 SASEGT. The CDR3 protein is CASHDRDRVGNEQFF. Written as DNA, the CDR3 is TGTGCCAGCCACGACCGGGACAGGGTAGGGAATGAGCAGTTCTTC.

This sequence joins TRBV18 and TRBJ2-2; D uncertain. Trimming removed 3 bases at V and 2 bases at J, with 7 bases between. Germline-derived CDR1 and CDR2 are KGHSH and LQKENI. This CDR3 contains 14 residues. The CDR3 reads CASSPQTNTGELFF. The DNA of the CDR3 is TGTGCCAGCTCACCCCAGACTAACACCGGGGAGCTGTTTTTT.

This sequence joins TRBV28 and TRBJ1-1; 7 bases fit TRBD1. Germline trimming cut 6 bases from V and 0 bases from J; bases unmatched to any gene: 16. There are 18 residues in the CDR3. In germline, CDR1 is MDHEN, CDR2 SYDVKM. This CDR3 reads CASRVGSLGGNMNTEAFF. In DNA form, the CDR3 reads TGTGCCAGCAGGGTGGGGAGTCTAGGGGGCAACATGAACACTGAAGCTTTCTTT.

V is TRBV7-8 and J is TRBJ1-4, with 7 nucleotides matching TRBD1. The CDR3 is 15 amino acids. Looked up from germline, CDR1 is SGHVS and CDR2 is FQNEAQ. J gave up 8 bases and V 4 bases, and 10 bases lay outside the gene matches. The CDR3 region has the DNA TGTGCCAGCAGCTACGAGCGGACAGGAGGCGAAAAACTGTTTTTT. Its translation is CASSYERTGGEKLFF.

This chain connects TRBV5-1 to TRBJ2-3; the D gene is possibly TRBD2 (6 bases). Germline V lookup: CDR1 SGHRS, CDR2 YFSETQ. The CDR3 totals 14 residues. The V and J ends lost 4 bases and 4 bases respectively, with 13 bases between them. CDR3 sequence (DNA): TGCGCCAGCAGCCGGAGGGGAGGTGCAGATACGCAGTATTTT. Its protein is CASSRRGGADTQYF.

V is TRBV7-9 and J is TRBJ2-3, with 8 bases fitting TRBD2. Trimming removed 0 bases from V and 2 bases from J; junction bases left unmatched: 10. CDR3 length: 18 residues. Germline values: CDR1 SEHNR, CDR2 FQNEAQ (reference sequence). The CDR3 DNA follows: TGTGCCAGCAGCTTAGCCCCGGGGGGGCCTGGGCCCACAGATACGCAGTATTTT. Translated: CASSLAPGGPGPTDTQYF.

This clone was recorded once. The V and J genes are TRBV5-4 and TRBJ2-5, with 10 bases lining up with TRBD2. The CDR3 contains 15 residues. Trimming at V came to 5 bases and at J to 5 bases, leaving 9 bases not matched to a gene. Germline CDR1 SGHNT, CDR2 YYREEE (reference sequence). The CDR3 DNA follows: TGTGCCAGCAGTTCTCGTAGCGGGGGGAAGGAGACCCAGTACTTC. Translated: CASSSRSGGKETQYF.

The rearrangement uses TRBV19 and TRBJ2-7, with TRBD2 matching over 9 bases. J was trimmed by 0 bases and V by 7 bases; bases with no gene match: 7. The CDR3 spans 15 residues. Germline loops: CDR1 LNHDA, CDR2 SQIVND (reference sequence). CDR3: CASNPGTSNSYEQYF. The CDR3 nucleotides read TGTGCCAGTAACCCCGGGACTAGCAACTCCTACGAGCAGTACTTC.

This clone was seen a single time. The sample has other DNA sequences that encode this CDR3 too. This chain connects TRBV6-5 to TRBJ2-5; D remains ambiguous. This CDR3 is built from 12 residues. CDR1 and CDR2 (germline): MNHEY, SVGAGI. V was shortened by 5 bases and J by 5 bases, with 9 bases between the two germline ends. The CDR3 here is CASSTREETQYF. The CDR3 DNA reads as TGTGCCAGCAGTACGAGAGAGGAGACCCAGTACTTC.

This chain uses TRBV4-1 with TRBJ2-4; the D is unclear. V was trimmed by 2 bases and J by 0 bases, leaving 14 bases between them. The germline V gene has CDR1 MGHRA and CDR2 YSYEKL. The CDR3 covers 17 residues. CDR3 DNA sequence: TGCGCCAGCAGCCAATCCCCCACCGCGGAAGCCAAAAACATTCAGTACTTC. Translation: CASSQSPTAEAKNIQYF.

The gene calls are TRBV4-1 and TRBJ1-2; TRBD1 matches at 10 bases. Per the germline V gene, CDR1 is MGHRA and CDR2 is YSYEKL. V lost 0 bases, J lost 4 bases, and 5 bases stayed unmatched. This CDR3 region has 16 residues. CDR3: CASSQEVGTGVYGYTF. The CDR3 DNA reads TGCGCCAGCAGCCAAGAAGTCGGGACAGGGGTCTATGGCTACACCTTC.

The CDR3 DNA sequence: TGTGCCAGCAGCTTAGCAGGGGCGACTGAAGCTTTCTTT. This sequence encodes CASSLAGATEAFF. The chain has TRBV7-9 and TRBJ1-1; a possible D gene is TRBD1 (5 bases). The CDR3 extends over 13 amino acids. CDR1 and CDR2 (germline): SEHNR, FQNEAQ (reference sequence). The V gene lost 0 bases and the J gene lost 5 bases, with 7 bases spanning the gap.

V is TRBV13 and J is TRBJ2-5; 7 positions agree with TRBD2. This CDR3 comprises 16 residues. Germline CDR1 and CDR2: PRHDT and FYEKMQ (reference sequence). Germline trimming cut 5 bases from V and 2 bases from J; bases unmatched to any gene: 11. CDR3 residues: CASSPRSGRGQETQYF. The CDR3 DNA sequence: TGTGCCAGCAGCCCCCGGTCGGGGAGGGGTCAAGAGACCCAGTACTTC.

The rearrangement links TRBV4-2 to TRBJ2-2, with TRBD2 identical over 12 bases. This CDR3 spans 19 amino acids. Per germline, CDR1 LGHNA and CDR2 YNFKEQ. The V gene end was trimmed by 4 bases and the J gene end by 2 bases; junction bases not matched to a gene: 11. The CDR3 is CASSRYRLAGDINTGELFF. The DNA for the CDR3 is TGTGCCAGCAGCCGATATAGACTAGCGGGAGACATAAACACCGGGGAGCTGTTTTTT.